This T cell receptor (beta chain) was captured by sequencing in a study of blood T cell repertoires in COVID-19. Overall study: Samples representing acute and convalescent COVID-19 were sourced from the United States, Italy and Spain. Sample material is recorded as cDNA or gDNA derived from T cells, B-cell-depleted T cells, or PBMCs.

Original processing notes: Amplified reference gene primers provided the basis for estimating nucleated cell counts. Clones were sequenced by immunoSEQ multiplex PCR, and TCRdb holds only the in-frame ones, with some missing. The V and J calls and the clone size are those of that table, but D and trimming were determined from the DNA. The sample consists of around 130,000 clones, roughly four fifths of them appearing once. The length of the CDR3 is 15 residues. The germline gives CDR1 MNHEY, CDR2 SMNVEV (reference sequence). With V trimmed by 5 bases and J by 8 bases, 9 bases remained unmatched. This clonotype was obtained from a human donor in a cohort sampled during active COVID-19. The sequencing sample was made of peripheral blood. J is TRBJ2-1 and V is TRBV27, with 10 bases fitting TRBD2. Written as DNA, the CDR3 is TGTGCCAGCAGTACCCCGGAGCGGGGGGGACATGAGCAGTTCTTC. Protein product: CASSTPERGGHEQFF.